A selection of T cell receptor beta chains follows, all from one sample in a study of T cell repertoires in aging, cancer and after chemotherapy. TCRdb passed the multiplex PCR reads through MiXCR, listing each CDR3 protein once. The table includes roughly 15,000 distinct CDR3 sequences, 45% to 50% detected once. Material: blood. Receptor source: a human donor in good health. CDR3s include the opening cysteine and the closing phenylalanine or tryptophan. Fields, in order: J gene, clone size, V gene, CDR3 length, D gene, CDR3 DNA, CDR3 protein. The D gene is left open where the match is weak. Clone size is stated in some rows and not others, as once, few, many or a class when expanded.

j_call: TRBJ2-1
clone_size: -
v_call: TRBV6-5
cdr3_length: 16
d_call: -
cdr3_nt: TGTGCCAGCAGCGCACTAGCTGAGGGGGACTACAATGAGCAGTTCTTC
cdr3_aa: CASSALAEGDYNEQFF

j_call: TRBJ2-1
clone_size: -
v_call: TRBV18
cdr3_length: 16
d_call: -
cdr3_nt: TGTGCCAGCTCACCAAATCAGGGGGGAGTCACCAATGAGCAGTTCTTC
cdr3_aa: CASSPNQGGVTNEQFF

j_call: TRBJ1-1
clone_size: -
v_call: TRBV19
cdr3_length: 19
d_call: -
cdr3_nt: TGTGCCAGTATGGTACCTCTTGGACGCGTGTCCCATATGAACACTGAAGCTTTCTTT
cdr3_aa: CASMVPLGRVSHMNTEAFF

j_call: TRBJ2-1
clone_size: -
v_call: TRBV19
cdr3_length: 17
d_call: TRBD2
cdr3_nt: TGTGCCAGTAGCTTGGTCACCGGGACTACCTTGTACAATGAGCAGTTCTTC
cdr3_aa: CASSLVTGTTLYNEQFF

j_call: TRBJ2-1
clone_size: -
v_call: TRBV15
cdr3_length: 16
d_call: TRBD2
cdr3_nt: TGTGCCACCAGCGTCTGGACTAGCGGGCGCAACAATGAGCAGTTCTTC
cdr3_aa: CATSVWTSGRNNEQFF

j_call: TRBJ2-4
clone_size: -
v_call: TRBV24-1
cdr3_length: 13
d_call: -
cdr3_nt: TGTGCCACCAGTGATCGGCCAGGGGACATTCAGTACTTC
cdr3_aa: CATSDRPGDIQYF

j_call: TRBJ2-5
clone_size: -
v_call: TRBV12-3/TRBV12-4
cdr3_length: 13
d_call: -
cdr3_nt: TGTGCCAGCAGTTCCTTAGATCGAGAGACCCAGTACTTC
cdr3_aa: CASSSLDRETQYF

j_call: TRBJ2-5
clone_size: -
v_call: TRBV27
cdr3_length: 14
d_call: -
cdr3_nt: TGTGTCAGCGCTAAAAGCCTTCTCCAAGAGACCCAGTACTTC
cdr3_aa: CVSAKSLLQETQYF

j_call: TRBJ2-3
clone_size: -
v_call: TRBV30
cdr3_length: 15
d_call: -
cdr3_nt: TGTGCCTGGAGTCGGGGGTCTTATCAGGAAGATACGCAGTATTTT
cdr3_aa: CAWSRGSYQEDTQYF

j_call: TRBJ2-1
clone_size: -
v_call: TRBV7-3
cdr3_length: 16
d_call: TRBD2
cdr3_nt: TGTGCCAGCAGCTTAGCGGGAGGTACATTGTACAATGAGCAGTTCTTC
cdr3_aa: CASSLAGGTLYNEQFF

j_call: TRBJ2-3
clone_size: -
v_call: TRBV6-5
cdr3_length: 14
d_call: -
cdr3_nt: TGTGCCAGCAGTTTCCAACTAGCAGCAGATACGCAGTATTTT
cdr3_aa: CASSFQLAADTQYF

j_call: TRBJ2-2
clone_size: -
v_call: TRBV6-1
cdr3_length: 16
d_call: -
cdr3_nt: TGTGCCAGCAGTGATCGCAGAGAGAGGAGCACCGGGGAGCTGTTTTTT
cdr3_aa: CASSDRRERSTGELFF

j_call: TRBJ2-3
clone_size: medium-sized
v_call: TRBV6-1
cdr3_length: 14
d_call: -
cdr3_nt: TGTGCCAGCAGTGAGCCGACAGGTACAGATACGCAGTATTTT
cdr3_aa: CASSEPTGTDTQYF

j_call: TRBJ2-2
clone_size: few
v_call: TRBV27
cdr3_length: 15
d_call: TRBD2
cdr3_nt: TGTGCCAGCAGTTTACTAGCGGGGAACACCGGGGAGCTGTTTTTT
cdr3_aa: CASSLLAGNTGELFF

j_call: TRBJ1-1
clone_size: few
v_call: TRBV29-1
cdr3_length: 13
d_call: TRBD1
cdr3_nt: TGCAGCGTGGAAACAGGGGAAAGGGCTGAAGCTTTCTTT
cdr3_aa: CSVETGERAEAFF

j_call: TRBJ2-6
clone_size: -
v_call: TRBV19
cdr3_length: 14
d_call: TRBD2
cdr3_nt: TGTGCCAGTCGCCCCGGGGGGGGGGCCAACGTCCTGACTTTC
cdr3_aa: CASRPGGGANVLTF

j_call: TRBJ2-3
clone_size: -
v_call: TRBV18
cdr3_length: 12
d_call: -
cdr3_nt: TGTGCCAGCTCCGGCGAGGCAGATACGCAGTATTTT
cdr3_aa: CASSGEADTQYF

j_call: TRBJ2-5
clone_size: once
v_call: TRBV7-5
cdr3_length: 17
d_call: -
cdr3_nt: -
cdr3_aa: CISVSEGAGLAGETQYF

j_call: TRBJ2-2
clone_size: few
v_call: TRBV27
cdr3_length: 12
d_call: -
cdr3_nt: TGTGCCACCTCAGGGTCCTCCGGGGAGCTGTTTTTT
cdr3_aa: CATSGSSGELFF

j_call: TRBJ2-1
clone_size: -
v_call: TRBV6-2/TRBV6-3
cdr3_length: 17
d_call: TRBD2
cdr3_nt: TGTGCCAGCAGTTACTCACCGGTTAGCGGGATCTACAATGAGCAGTTCTTC
cdr3_aa: CASSYSPVSGIYNEQFF

j_call: TRBJ2-2
clone_size: -
v_call: TRBV30
cdr3_length: 17
d_call: TRBD2
cdr3_nt: TGTGCCTGGAGGGCCTTCCTAGCGGGAGGGAACACCGGGGAGCTGTTTTTT
cdr3_aa: CAWRAFLAGGNTGELFF

j_call: TRBJ2-7
clone_size: few
v_call: TRBV15
cdr3_length: 13
d_call: -
cdr3_nt: TGTGCCACCAGCGCAGCGGTATCCTACGAGCAGTACTTC
cdr3_aa: CATSAAVSYEQYF

j_call: TRBJ2-7
clone_size: few
v_call: TRBV6-5
cdr3_length: 13
d_call: -
cdr3_nt: TGTGCCAGCAGTTACTCGAAGGTACACGAGCAGTACTTC
cdr3_aa: CASSYSKVHEQYF

j_call: TRBJ2-7
clone_size: -
v_call: TRBV27
cdr3_length: 16
d_call: -
cdr3_nt: TGTGCCAGCAGCAGGTCGGGCCGGGGGGCGTCGGGCGGGCAGTACTTC
cdr3_aa: CASSRSGRGASGGQYF

j_call: TRBJ2-6
clone_size: -
v_call: TRBV12-3/TRBV12-4
cdr3_length: 15
d_call: TRBD1
cdr3_nt: TGTGCCAGCACTAGACAGGGGGCTGGGGCCAACGTCCTGACTTTC
cdr3_aa: CASTRQGAGANVLTF

j_call: TRBJ2-6
clone_size: medium-sized
v_call: TRBV29-1
cdr3_length: 14
d_call: -
cdr3_nt: TGCAGCGTTATGGGGTTAGTCTGGGCCAACGTCCTGACTTTC
cdr3_aa: CSVMGLVWANVLTF

j_call: TRBJ2-7
clone_size: -
v_call: TRBV19
cdr3_length: 13
d_call: -
cdr3_nt: TGTGCCAGTAGTATTGGGCAGGGGTTCGAGCAGTACTTC
cdr3_aa: CASSIGQGFEQYF

j_call: TRBJ2-7
clone_size: -
v_call: TRBV6-5
cdr3_length: 14
d_call: -
cdr3_nt: TGTGCCAGCAGTTACGGGACCATTAGGGGGGAGCAGTACTTC
cdr3_aa: CASSYGTIRGEQYF

j_call: TRBJ2-1
clone_size: -
v_call: TRBV5-6
cdr3_length: 14
d_call: -
cdr3_nt: TGTGCCAGCAGCTTGCTACAGGCCTACAATGAGCAGTTCTTC
cdr3_aa: CASSLLQAYNEQFF

j_call: TRBJ2-3
clone_size: medium-sized
v_call: TRBV29-1
cdr3_length: 13
d_call: -
cdr3_nt: TGCAGCGTCGGCGGGCAGGGGCCAGATACGCAGTATTTT
cdr3_aa: CSVGGQGPDTQYF

j_call: TRBJ2-2
clone_size: -
v_call: TRBV19
cdr3_length: 15
d_call: TRBD1
cdr3_nt: TGTGCCAGTAGCCCCGGGACAGGGGAGAGCGGGGAGCTGTTTTTT
cdr3_aa: CASSPGTGESGELFF

j_call: TRBJ2-2
clone_size: -
v_call: TRBV19
cdr3_length: 14
d_call: TRBD1
cdr3_nt: TGTGCCAGTTGGGACAGGGAAAACACCGGGGAGCTGTTTTTT
cdr3_aa: CASWDRENTGELFF

j_call: TRBJ2-6
clone_size: -
v_call: TRBV6-4
cdr3_length: 16
d_call: TRBD1
cdr3_nt: TGTGCCAGCAGTGGGACAGGGGGCGCTGGGGCCAACGTCCTGACTTTC
cdr3_aa: CASSGTGGAGANVLTF

j_call: TRBJ2-1
clone_size: -
v_call: TRBV5-6
cdr3_length: 15
d_call: -
cdr3_nt: TGTGCCAGCAGCTTGGAGCTGGTAGAGTACAATGAGCAGTTCTTC
cdr3_aa: CASSLELVEYNEQFF

j_call: TRBJ2-3
clone_size: medium-sized
v_call: TRBV29-1
cdr3_length: 13
d_call: -
cdr3_nt: TGCAGCGTTGAGACAGCTAACACAGATACGCAGTATTTT
cdr3_aa: CSVETANTDTQYF

j_call: TRBJ2-7
clone_size: -
v_call: TRBV6-2/TRBV6-3
cdr3_length: 14
d_call: TRBD2
cdr3_nt: TGTGCCAGCAGTTACGGGGCTAGCGGCTACGAGCAGTACTTC
cdr3_aa: CASSYGASGYEQYF

j_call: TRBJ2-1
clone_size: -
v_call: TRBV20-1
cdr3_length: 11
d_call: -
cdr3_nt: TGCAGTGCGACTAGAAACAATGAGCAGTTCTTC
cdr3_aa: CSATRNNEQFF

j_call: TRBJ2-5
clone_size: medium-sized
v_call: TRBV29-1
cdr3_length: 14
d_call: -
cdr3_nt: TGCAGCGTTGGGGGGACCCGGACCCAAGAGACCCAGTACTTC
cdr3_aa: CSVGGTRTQETQYF

j_call: TRBJ2-5
clone_size: medium-sized
v_call: TRBV29-1
cdr3_length: 12
d_call: -
cdr3_nt: TGCAGCCACAGGGTAACCCAAGAGACCCAGTACTTC
cdr3_aa: CSHRVTQETQYF

j_call: TRBJ2-5
clone_size: -
v_call: TRBV30
cdr3_length: 14
d_call: -
cdr3_nt: TGTGCCTGGAGTGTACAAGTGGGAGTAGAGACCCAGTACTTC
cdr3_aa: CAWSVQVGVETQYF

j_call: TRBJ1-2
clone_size: few
v_call: TRBV27
cdr3_length: 15
d_call: TRBD1
cdr3_nt: TGTGCCAGCAGTTCTGGGGACAGGGGGGGGGGTGGCTACACCTTC
cdr3_aa: CASSSGDRGGGGYTF

j_call: TRBJ2-1
clone_size: -
v_call: TRBV12-3/TRBV12-4
cdr3_length: 14
d_call: TRBD2
cdr3_nt: TGTGCCAGCAGGGGACTAGCGATTTACAATGAGCAGTTCTTC
cdr3_aa: CASRGLAIYNEQFF

j_call: TRBJ2-1
clone_size: -
v_call: TRBV19
cdr3_length: 15
d_call: TRBD1
cdr3_nt: TGTGCCACTTGGGGGGGGACAGGGGTTTACAATGAGCAGTTCTTC
cdr3_aa: CATWGGTGVYNEQFF

j_call: TRBJ1-6
clone_size: -
v_call: TRBV27
cdr3_length: 16
d_call: -
cdr3_nt: TGTGCCAGCAGTTTAGGGAAACGGTCCTATAATTCACCCCTCCACTTT
cdr3_aa: CASSLGKRSYNSPLHF

j_call: TRBJ1-3
clone_size: -
v_call: TRBV5-5
cdr3_length: 16
d_call: -
cdr3_nt: TGTGCCAGCAGCTTGGTATTCCCAGGGGACGGAAACACCATATATTTT
cdr3_aa: CASSLVFPGDGNTIYF

j_call: TRBJ2-7
clone_size: -
v_call: TRBV5-4
cdr3_length: 15
d_call: -
cdr3_nt: TGTGCCAGCAGCTCAAAAACCGGGACTGCCTACGAGCAGTACTTC
cdr3_aa: CASSSKTGTAYEQYF